These 13 T cell receptor beta chains share one sample of origin, sequenced in a study of shared clonotypes between healthy human individuals. The repertoire was sequenced with immunoSEQ multiplex PCR; TCRdb's copy has only in-frame clones and lacks some. Of 600,000 to 750,000 clones in the sample, 90% were seen once. The sample consisted of memory CD8+ T cells from PBMCs. Regarding subset: CD45RO+ cells pooled with CCR7-negative TemRA cells. The source is a man aged 18-30 years in good health. Some clones in this sample may be carry-over from other donors' samples.

This chain links TRBV19 with TRBJ2-1; 11 bases match TRBD2. V trimming: 9 bases; J trimming: 7 bases; junction bases outside the gene matches: 11. From germline, CDR1 is LNHDA and CDR2 SQIVND (reference sequence). This CDR3 spans 15 amino acids. In DNA, the CDR3 is TGTGCCAGGGCGTCCCCGGGACTAGCGGTAAATGAGCAGTTCTTC. This translates into CARASPGLAVNEQFF. The variable domain in full, completed from reference TRBV19 and TRBJ2-1, reads DGGITQSPKYLFRKEGQNVTLSCEQNLNHDAMYWYRQDPGQGLRLIYYSQIVNDFQKGDIAEGYSVSREKKESFPLTVTSAQKNPTAFYLCARASPGLAVNEQFFGPGTRLTVL.

The genes are TRBV6-5 and TRBJ2-3, with D perhaps TRBD1 (5 bases). The germline V and J ends were trimmed by 7 bases and 2 bases, with 10 bases remaining between them. This CDR3 region has 13 residues. Germline loops: CDR1 MNHEY, CDR2 SVGAGI. The CDR3 here is CASNQGYTDTQYF. CDR3 coding DNA: TGTGCCAGCAATCAGGGCTACACAGATACGCAGTATTTT.

This clone appeared a single time. The chain joins TRBV11-2 to TRBJ2-1, with TRBD1 matching 8 bases. Losses at the gene ends were 1 base for V and 9 bases for J; bases not matched to a gene: 8. CDR3 length: 15 amino acids. Germline CDR1 reads SGHAT; CDR2 reads FQNNGV. The CDR3 DNA reads TGTGCCAGCAGCTTAGGGACAGGGCCGGACAGTGAGCAGTTCTTC. The encoded protein is CASSLGTGPDSEQFF. Full variable domain (remainder filled in from reference TRBV11-2 and TRBJ2-1): EAGVAQSPRYKIIEKRQSVAFWCNPISGHATLYWYQQILGQGPKLLIQFQNNGVVDDSQLPKDRFSAERLKGVDSTLKIQPAKLEDSAVYLCASSLGTGPDSEQFFGPGTRLTVL.

The chain links TRBV27 to TRBJ2-5; D unclear. The CDR3 loop spans 13 amino acids. Looked up from germline, CDR1 is MNHEY and CDR2 is SMNVEV (reference sequence). V was clipped by 3 bases and J by 4 bases, with 9 bases between them. The CDR3 nucleotides are TGTGCCAGCAGTTTGAACAGACGAGAGACCCAGTACTTC. Residues: CASSLNRRETQYF.

This clone was seen a single time. Other DNA sequences within the sample encode an identical CDR3. The rearrangement links TRBV27 to TRBJ2-1; D is ambiguous. Germline CDR1 and CDR2: MNHEY and SMNVEV (reference sequence). V lost 0 bases to trimming and J lost 5 bases, with 5 bases between them. The CDR3 has 13 amino acids. The CDR3 sequence: CASSLSFNNEQFF. The CDR3 DNA is TGTGCCAGCAGTTTATCCTTTAACAATGAGCAGTTCTTC.

V and J are TRBV11-2 and TRBJ1-2, with D unclear. Germline V gene sequence: CDR1 SGHAT, CDR2 FQNNGV. Between the trimmed V and J ends, which lost 1 base and 5 bases, there was a span of 14 bases. The CDR3 extends over 15 amino acids. CDR3 sequence (DNA): TGTGCCAGCAGCTTAGCTCCGTCAGCTGGGTATGGCTACACCTTC. This encodes CASSLAPSAGYGYTF.

This chain uses TRBV7-9 with TRBJ2-7; the D is unclear. The CDR3 is 12 residues long. The germline V gene has CDR1 SEHNR and CDR2 FQNEAQ (reference sequence). V was trimmed by 4 bases and J by 0 bases, leaving 4 bases between them. CDR3 region: CASSSHSYEQYF. For the CDR3, the DNA is TGTGCCAGCAGCTCACACTCCTACGAGCAGTACTTC.

The chain links TRBV13 to TRBJ2-2, with TRBD2 identical over 9 bases. V gave up 7 bases and J gave up 6 bases; unmatched junction bases: 3. Germline V lookup: CDR1 PRHDT, CDR2 FYEKMQ (reference sequence). There are 13 residues in the CDR3. As DNA, the CDR3 is TGTGCCAGCACGGTAGCGGGAGCCGGGGAGCTGTTTTTT. This sequence encodes CASTVAGAGELFF.

The genes are TRBV4-1 and TRBJ2-7; 8 positions match TRBD1. Germline V gene sequence: CDR1 MGHRA, CDR2 YSYEKL. The trim removed 3 bases at V and 3 bases at J, leaving 7 bases unmatched. CDR3 length: 15 residues. In DNA form, the CDR3 reads TGCGCCAGCAGCCAGGAAATCGGACAGGGCTACGAGCAGTACTTC. Translated: CASSQEIGQGYEQYF.

V usage is TRBV4-1 and J usage is TRBJ2-7; 9 bases are a match to TRBD2. The junction had 9 bases not matched to a gene; V was cut back by 0 bases and J by 3 bases. This CDR3 is built from 17 residues. In germline, CDR1 is MGHRA, CDR2 YSYEKL. The CDR3, as DNA: TGCGCCAGCAGCCAAGAACGGCTAGCGGGAAGAATCTACGAGCAGTACTTC. Its protein is CASSQERLAGRIYEQYF.

The V call is TRBV27, the J call TRBJ2-7, with D maybe TRBD2 (8 bases). CDR3 length: 16 residues. V gave up 5 bases and J gave up 3 bases, with 20 bases separating them. Looked up from germline, CDR1 is MNHEY and CDR2 is SMNVEV (reference sequence). CDR3 loop: CASSPGGDSPLYEQYF. In DNA form, the CDR3 reads TGTGCCAGCAGTCCGGGGGGGGACAGTCCCCTCTACGAGCAGTACTTC.

The chain joins TRBV29-1 to TRBJ2-5, with TRBD2 matching over 7 bases. Judging by the DNA end, TRBJ2-7 fits better; the J call may be wrong. This CDR3 has 14 amino acids. Germline loops: CDR1 SQVTM, CDR2 ANQGSEA. CDR3 sequence reads: CSVPSSGNPYEQYF. As DNA, the CDR3 is TGCAGCGTACCCTCGAGCGGGAACCCCTACGAGCAGTACTTC.

The V and J genes are TRBV28 and TRBJ2-5, with a possible D match to TRBD2 (6 bases). Trimming removed 5 bases at V and 7 bases at J, with 14 bases between. The CDR3 contains 13 residues. The V gene's germline CDR1 is MDHEN and CDR2 SYDVKM. CDR3 in amino acids: CASSPSWGGTQYF. DNA for the CDR3: TGTGCCAGCAGTCCCTCCTGGGGAGGGACCCAGTACTTC.